This T cell receptor (beta chain) emerged from a study of long-term antiretroviral therapy in people with HIV. Survey-level immunoSEQ v3.0 assays were run. Clones were read by immunoSEQ multiplex PCR, and TCRdb kept only the in-frame ones, dropping some. The table has more than 20,000 clones, over 75% seen once; the top ten hold more than 6.5%. Germline CDR1 is LNHDA and CDR2 is SQIVND (reference sequence). The trim removed 5 bases at V and 4 bases at J, leaving 7 bases unmatched. The CDR3 is 14 amino acids. The receptor was derived from a woman under 40 with HIV. The sequencing used unsorted PBMCs, collected 1.8 years before starting antiretroviral therapy. J is TRBJ1-2 and V is TRBV19; 7 bases map to TRBD1. CDR3 region: CASSSETGLYGYTF. For the CDR3, the DNA is TGTGCCAGTAGTTCAGAGACAGGGCTCTATGGCTACACCTTC.